The 19 T cell receptor beta chains below all came from one sample that was sequenced in a study of T cell changes during pregnancy in multiple sclerosis. Some clones are missing from TCRdb's copy, which holds only in-frame ones; the method was immunoSEQ multiplex PCR. The table shows about 59,000 clones, with around 94% occurring only once. The starting material was CD8+ T cells from peripheral blood mononuclear cells, obtained after pregnancy. These receptors were taken from a female donor with multiple sclerosis, enrolled in a pregnancy study.

V usage is TRBV25-1 and J usage is TRBJ2-2, with TRBD2 matching over 7 bases. Germline lookup yields CDR1 MGHDK and CDR2 SYGVNS. Trimming cost V 2 bases and J 5 bases; bases outside gene matches: 5. CDR3 length equals 15 residues. CDR3 protein: CASSEGGSVTGELFF. CDR3 DNA sequence: TGTGCCAGCAGTGAAGGCGGGAGCGTGACCGGGGAGCTGTTTTTT.

This chain connects TRBV15 to TRBJ2-7; perhaps TRBD1 as D (6 bases). Germline V gives CDR1 LNHNV, CDR2 YYDKDF (reference sequence). The CDR3 consists of 12 residues. V dropped 5 bases and J dropped 2 bases, with 7 bases sitting between them. For the CDR3, the DNA is TGTGCCACCAGCGGACAGACCTACGAGCAGTACTTC. Its translation: CATSGQTYEQYF.

V usage is TRBV6-5 and J usage is TRBJ2-2; tentative D call: TRBD1 (6 bases). The CDR3 is made up of 16 amino acids. Germline V gives CDR1 MNHEY, CDR2 SVGAGI. The V gene lost 4 bases and the J gene lost 5 bases, with 17 bases spanning the gap. The CDR3 DNA sequence: TGTGCCAGCAGTTCTACAGGGCTACTAAGAACCGGGGAGCTGTTTTTT. Its translation is CASSSTGLLRTGELFF.

The rearrangement joins TRBV5-6 to TRBJ2-7; D gene unclear. Germline lookup yields CDR1 SGHDT and CDR2 YYEEEE. V was shortened by 1 base and J by 1 base, with 6 bases between the two germline ends. The length of the CDR3 is 13 residues. CDR3: CASSLFRSYEQYF. In nucleotides, the CDR3 is TGTGCCAGCAGCTTGTTCAGATCCTACGAGCAGTACTTC.

This clone came up once. CDR3 in DNA: TGTGCCAGCAGCCAAGCTTCATCTAGCGGGAGTAGGTACGAGCAGTACTTC. Amino acid sequence: CASSQASSSGSRYEQYF. The rearrangement links TRBV4-2 to TRBJ2-7; 10 positions match TRBD2. The CDR3 spans 17 residues. Looked up from germline, CDR1 is LGHNA and CDR2 is YNFKEQ. V trimming: 1 base; J trimming: 4 bases; junction bases outside the gene matches: 10.

This clone was found once. The rearrangement uses TRBV7-2 and TRBJ2-7, with 10 nucleotides matching TRBD1. Per the germline V gene, CDR1 is SGHTA and CDR2 is FQGNSA. The CDR3 sequence is 14 residues long. Losses at the gene ends were 5 bases for V and 6 bases for J; bases not matched to a gene: 7. Here the CDR3 DNA reads TGTGCCAGCAGCCATCGGGACAGGGGATTCGAGCAGTACTTC. Amino acid sequence: CASSHRDRGFEQYF.

The chain's CDR3 is CASSPGQGVGLEQFF. DNA for the CDR3: TGTGCCAGTAGCCCCGGACAGGGCGTAGGATTGGAGCAGTTCTTC. This chain uses TRBV19 with TRBJ2-1; 8 bases line up with TRBD1. Germline loops: CDR1 LNHDA, CDR2 SQIVND (reference sequence). The CDR3 is 15 amino acids. The trim removed 6 bases at V and 10 bases at J, leaving 14 bases unmatched.

The rearrangement joins TRBV5-5 to TRBJ1-1; 7 positions agree with TRBD1. V was pared by 3 bases and J by 5 bases, with 4 bases of the junction left unmatched. The CDR3 is 13 amino acids. Per the germline V gene, CDR1 is SGHKS and CDR2 is YYEKEE (reference sequence). The CDR3 sequence is CASSSTGNTEAFF. The CDR3 DNA is TGTGCCAGCAGCTCGACAGGGAATACTGAAGCTTTCTTT.

DNA of the CDR3: TGTGCCAGCAGTTCCCGGGACAGGGCCGGGGAGCTGTTTTTT. Its protein product is CASSSRDRAGELFF. J is TRBJ2-2 and V is TRBV27, with 9 bases lining up with TRBD1. J lost 6 bases, V lost 4 bases, and 3 bases had no gene match. Germline V gene lookup returns CDR1 MNHEY and CDR2 SMNVEV (reference sequence). The CDR3 contains 14 residues.

The chain has TRBV7-9 and TRBJ2-4; TRBD2 agrees at 8 bases. V dropped 2 bases and J dropped 3; count of bases not matched to a gene: 15. The germline CDR1 and CDR2 sequences are SEHNR and FQNEAQ (reference sequence). This CDR3 has 19 amino acids. The CDR3 loop is CASSLKGDKAGRGKNIQYF. In DNA form, the CDR3 reads TGTGCCAGCAGCTTAAAAGGGGACAAGGCCGGGAGGGGCAAAAACATTCAGTACTTC.

V gene TRBV11-2 combines with J gene TRBJ2-7, with 7 bases matching TRBD1. Germline CDR1 and CDR2: SGHAT and FQNNGV. After removal of 3 bases from V and 7 bases from J, the junction contained 6 bases not matched to a gene. The CDR3 runs to 13 residues. The CDR3 bases are TGTGCCAGCAGCTTTGGGCCAGGGGGAGAGCAGTACTTC. Translating gives CASSFGPGGEQYF.

V is TRBV27 and J is TRBJ2-2; TRBD2 is a possible D gene (5 bases). This CDR3 comprises 13 residues. V was pared by 7 bases and J by 0 bases, with 6 bases between. CDR1 and CDR2 (germline): MNHEY, SMNVEV (reference sequence). In DNA, the CDR3 is TGTGCCAGCAAGGAGGCGAACACCGGGGAGCTGTTTTTT. As protein: CASKEANTGELFF.

The rearrangement joins TRBV28 to TRBJ2-5; 9 positions agree with TRBD1. CDR3 length equals 16 residues. J lost 2 bases, V lost 0 bases, and 4 bases had no gene match. Germline loops: CDR1 MDHEN, CDR2 SYDVKM. The CDR3 loop is CASSLWAQGAQETQYF. CDR3 coding DNA: TGTGCCAGCAGTTTATGGGCACAGGGGGCTCAAGAGACCCAGTACTTC.

The chain combines TRBV19 with TRBJ1-5, with D possibly matching TRBD1 (5 bases). Germline V gene sequence: CDR1 LNHDA, CDR2 SQIVND (reference sequence). The ends were cut back, 10 bases at V and 0 bases at J, with 16 bases in the middle. This CDR3 region has 15 residues. In DNA form, the CDR3 reads TGTGCCACTAGAGACAGTTTCAGTAGCAATCAGCCCCAGCATTTT. Protein: CATRDSFSSNQPQHF.

CDR3 region: CASSLSSPGLAGVYEQYF. CDR3 sequence (DNA): TGTGCCAGTAGTCTTTCCTCCCCAGGACTAGCGGGAGTCTACGAGCAGTACTTC. This rearrangement joins TRBV19 to TRBJ2-7, with 13 nucleotides matching TRBD2. Germline values: CDR1 LNHDA, CDR2 SQIVND (reference sequence). This CDR3 comprises 18 residues. V lost 5 bases to trimming and J lost 3 bases; unmatched junction nucleotides: 13.

The V and J genes are TRBV30 and TRBJ2-1; 7 nucleotides align to TRBD2. The V and J ends lost 0 bases and 0 bases, in that order; junction bases with no gene match: 5. Germline loops: CDR1 GTSNPN, CDR2 SVGIG (reference sequence). The CDR3 length is 16 residues. CDR3 sequence reads: CAWSVDGRSSYNEQFF. The CDR3 nucleotides read TGTGCCTGGAGTGTAGACGGGAGGAGCTCCTACAATGAGCAGTTCTTC.

The chain employs TRBV27 and TRBJ2-5; the match to TRBD1 covers 7 bases. CDR3 length: 16 amino acids. Trimming cost V 4 bases and J 5 bases; bases outside gene matches: 13. The germline V gene has CDR1 MNHEY and CDR2 SMNVEV (reference sequence). CDR3 DNA sequence: TGTGCCAGCAGTTCGTTCGCCGGGACAGAGGGGGAGACCCAGTACTTC. Its protein is CASSSFAGTEGETQYF.

The chain uses TRBV5-1 and TRBJ1-4, with D uncertain. V lost 6 bases and J 4 bases, leaving 10 bases between the germline ends. This CDR3 is built from 13 residues. CDR1 SGHRS and CDR2 YFSETQ come from the germline V gene. This CDR3 reads CASTTGINEKLFF. Written as DNA, the CDR3 is TGCGCCAGCACGACGGGAATTAATGAAAAACTGTTTTTT.

This chain links TRBV6-4 with TRBJ1-2; no definite D call. V lost 7 bases, J lost 9 bases, and 15 bases lay in between. The CDR3 covers 12 residues. Per germline, CDR1 MRHNA and CDR2 SNTAGT. The CDR3 sequence is CASKDGGLSYTF. In DNA, the CDR3 is TGTGCCAGCAAGGACGGAGGGCTTAGCTACACCTTC.